This T cell receptor beta chain was profiled in a study of cytomegalovirus exposure and HLA in healthy donors. PCR involved 60 Vbeta and 13 Jbeta primers. Profiled with immunoSEQ multiplex PCR; TCRdb holds only in-frame clones, not every one. Of about 240,000 clones in the sample, about 80% are singletons; the top ten hold around 8%. Trimming at V came to 5 bases and at J to 8 bases, leaving 8 bases not matched to a gene. Germline CDR1 reads SGHAT; CDR2 reads FQNNGV. The CDR3 runs to 14 residues. Input material: PBMCs. J is TRBJ2-3 and V is TRBV11-2, with 9 bases matching TRBD2. The sequence derives from a woman aged 55-70 years in good health and CMV-seropositive. This CDR3 reads CASSESGRTPTQYF. The DNA of the CDR3 is TGTGCCAGCAGCGAGAGCGGGAGGACCCCTACGCAGTATTTT.